This T cell receptor beta chain was captured in a study of beta chain features in type 1 diabetes. About the study: Patients shared similar age, gender and cell yields with healthy donors. Findings and limits, study-wide: Whether TCRB rearrangement is influenced by HLA type went unresolved here. Researchers cautioned that cDNA sequencing could over-represent cells with high TCR expression. Type 1 diabetes patients showed a moderate but significant shortening of TCRB CDR3s in all four CD4+ subsets.

Reverse transcribing all isolated RNA meant expressed TCRB transcripts were sequenced. Data came from immunoSEQ multiplex PCR; TCRdb stores just in-frame clones and leaves some out. The sample records about 360,000 clones, roughly 12% being singletons. In its sample, this clone was seen a few times. Antigen: not known. The V end was cut by 7 bases, the J end by 2 bases, with 8 bases between. The CDR3 consists of 13 residues. Germline V gene lookup returns CDR1 LNHDA and CDR2 SQIVND (reference sequence). The specimen was naive CD4+ T cells from blood. The TCR sequence derives from a woman in her late teens or twenties with type 1 diabetes. The chain recombines TRBV19 with TRBJ2-2; D remains ambiguous. This chain's CDR3 is CASTQANTGELFF. The CDR3, as DNA: TGTGCCAGTACTCAGGCTAACACCGGGGAGCTGTTTTTT.